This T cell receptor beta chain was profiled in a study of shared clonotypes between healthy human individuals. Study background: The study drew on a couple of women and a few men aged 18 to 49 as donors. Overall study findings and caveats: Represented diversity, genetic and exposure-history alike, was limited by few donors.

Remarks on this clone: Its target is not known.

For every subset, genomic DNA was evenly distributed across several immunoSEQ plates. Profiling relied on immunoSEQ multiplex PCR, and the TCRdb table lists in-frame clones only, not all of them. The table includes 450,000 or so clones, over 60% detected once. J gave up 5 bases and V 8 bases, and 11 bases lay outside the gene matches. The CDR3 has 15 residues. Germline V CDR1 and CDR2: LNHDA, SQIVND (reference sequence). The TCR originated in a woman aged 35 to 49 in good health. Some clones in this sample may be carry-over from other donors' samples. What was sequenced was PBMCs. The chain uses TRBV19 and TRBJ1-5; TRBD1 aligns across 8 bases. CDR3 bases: TGTGCCAGTGGAAGTATGGCAGGGGGCCATCAGCCCCAGCATTTT. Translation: CASGSMAGGHQPQHF.